The source of this TCR beta chain is a study of Graves' ophthalmopathy and Graves' hyperthyroidism. The table lists this clonotype with many counts. RNA transcripts were the template, and TCR beta CDR3 regions were amplified from them. HTBI-primed RT-PCR formed the first round, and a multiplex PCR formed the second. TCRdb re-derived calls from the multiplex PCR reads in MiXCR, one entry per CDR3 protein. The sample consists of around 1,200,000 distinct CDR3 sequences, roughly 35% of them appearing once. The TCR originated in an adult man with Graves' hyperthyroidism. The material sequenced was peripheral blood or thyroid tissue (not recorded which).

CDR3: CASSSTTGGPETQYF. The CDR3 nucleotides are TGTGCCAGCAGCTCTACAACAGGGGGCCCAGAGACCCAGTACTTC. The chain combines TRBV11-2 with TRBJ2-5, with 9 positions matching TRBD1. CDR1 and CDR2 (germline): SGHAT, FQNNGV. The CDR3 has 15 amino acids. V was pared by 4 bases and J by 4 bases, with 7 bases of the junction left unmatched.